The clone carrying this T cell receptor beta chain appeared a single time. Antigen specificity is unknown. Primers for the PCR totalled 60 Vbeta and 13 Jbeta. The data were produced by immunoSEQ multiplex PCR, yet TCRdb's version contains in-frame clones alone and is incomplete. The sample yields some 97,000 clones, more than 60% seen once. These data come from a study of cytomegalovirus exposure and HLA in healthy donors. Notes on the study in general: Immune exposure information available was restricted to CMV serostatus. Later analysis identified over 15,000 TCR beta sequences associated with HLA alleles, using a false discovery rate threshold of 0.05.

The CDR3 runs to 17 residues. Germline V gene data show CDR1 as GTSNPN and CDR2 as SVGIG (reference sequence). Trimming cost V 1 base and J 4 bases; bases outside gene matches: 6. The TCR sequence derives from a woman aged 18-30 years in good health and CMV-seropositive. The sample comprised PBMCs. The chain carries TRBV30 and TRBJ2-1; 14 bases are a match to TRBD2. CDR3 nucleotides: TGTGCCTGGAGTGGAGGGACTAGCGGGAGCAGGTACAATGAGCAGTTCTTC. This codes for CAWSGGTSGSRYNEQFF.